A selection of T cell receptor beta chains follows, all from one sample in a study of technical replicates of blood from a handful of donors. Assay: immunoSEQ multiplex PCR; the TCRdb copy retains only in-frame clones and omits some. The sample records under 95,000 clones, around 94% being singletons. The source material was T cells isolated from PBMCs. These receptor sequences come from a human donor in good health. CDR3s include the opening cysteine and the closing phenylalanine or tryptophan.

CDR3aa: CASSLPLRTSGRDGEQYF; v_gene: TRBV28; j_gene: TRBJ2-7
CDR3aa: CASSLAPGKKRESTDTQYF; v_gene: TRBV27; j_gene: TRBJ2-3
CDR3aa: CASSLASGGALRNEQFF; v_gene: TRBV5-1; j_gene: TRBJ2-1
CDR3aa: CASSFYDRDSDGYTF; v_gene: TRBV5-1; j_gene: TRBJ1-2
CDR3aa: CASSQELGLAGGEQFF; v_gene: TRBV4-2; j_gene: TRBJ2-1
CDR3aa: CASSYGTGTYGYTF; v_gene: TRBV6-5; j_gene: TRBJ1-2
CDR3aa: CSVWEVNTGELFF; v_gene: TRBV29-1; j_gene: TRBJ2-2
CDR3aa: CASSSDRVSYNEQFF; v_gene: TRBV13; j_gene: TRBJ2-1
CDR3aa: CASGQYSNQPQHF; v_gene: TRBV2; j_gene: TRBJ1-5
CDR3aa: CASSGEQGWYEQYF; v_gene: TRBV5-5; j_gene: TRBJ2-7
CDR3aa: CASSLAVGRRPQGAEQYF; v_gene: TRBV13; j_gene: TRBJ2-7
CDR3aa: CASGLVLAGGYQETQYF; v_gene: TRBV12-5; j_gene: TRBJ2-5
CDR3aa: CASFKGPGSTPEQYF; v_gene: TRBV5-4; j_gene: TRBJ2-7
CDR3aa: CASSKGTSGEWDEQYF; v_gene: TRBV5-1; j_gene: TRBJ2-7